The 17 T cell receptor beta chains reported below all come from one sample, sequenced in a study of beta chain features in type 1 diabetes. Study-wide results and limits: Moderately but significantly shorter TCRB CDR3s were found in Type 1 diabetes patients in all four CD4+ subsets.

Their antigen targets remain unknown. Sequencing targeted expressed TCRB transcripts, as all isolated RNA had been reverse transcribed. Sequencing was performed with immunoSEQ multiplex PCR; in TCRdb, only in-frame clones are kept and a portion is missing. The sample has about 240,000 clones, about 15% seen once. Input material: naive CD4+ T cells from blood. The receptors stem from a man aged 30 to 45 with type 1 diabetes.

In its sample, this clone was seen a few times. V gene TRBV7-9 combines with J gene TRBJ2-1; TRBD2 might be the D (5 bases). The germline CDR1 and CDR2 sequences are SEHNR and FQNEAQ (reference sequence). The V end lost 5 bases, the J end lost 3 bases, and 11 bases lay between the germline ends. CDR3 length: 14 amino acids. The CDR3 coding sequence is TGTGCCAGCAGCACCTACCGGGACTACAATGAGCAGTTCTTC. As protein: CASSTYRDYNEQFF.

The CDR3 loop reads CASSIRTSPEFRETQYF. The CDR3 nucleotides read TGTGCCAGTAGTATCCGGACTAGCCCAGAGTTTCGGGAGACCCAGTACTTC. The V and J genes are TRBV19 and TRBJ2-5; 8 bases are shared with TRBD2. Germline CDR1 LNHDA, CDR2 SQIVND (reference sequence). V gave up 3 bases and J gave up 5 bases; unmatched junction bases: 14. CDR3 length: 17 residues.

This chain connects TRBV6-1 to TRBJ2-1; unclear D gene. This CDR3 has 12 amino acids. From germline, CDR1 is MNHNS and CDR2 SASEGT. With 1 base removed from V and 9 bases from J, the gap between germline ends came to 7 bases. The CDR3 is CASSEGAGEQFF. The CDR3 coding sequence is TGTGCCAGCAGTGAAGGAGCAGGTGAGCAGTTCTTC.

The V and J genes are TRBV23-1 and TRBJ1-1; D is undetermined. TRBV23-1 is identified as an open reading frame with a role that is uncertain. The V and J ends lost 0 bases and 7 bases respectively, with 9 bases between them. The CDR3 runs to 13 residues. CDR3 region: CASSQSAGIEAFF. The CDR3 DNA is TGCGCCAGCAGTCAATCAGCGGGGATTGAAGCTTTCTTT.

The CDR3 protein is CASSRWTSGRARPYEQYF. CDR3 DNA: TGTGCCAGCAGCCGGTGGACTAGCGGGAGGGCCCGCCCCTACGAGCAGTACTTC. V and J are TRBV7-2 and TRBJ2-7, with 15 bases that match TRBD2. The CDR3 runs 18 residues. CDR1 is SGHTA and CDR2 is FQGNSA in the germline V gene. With V trimmed by 5 bases and J by 2 bases, 10 bases remained unmatched.

The CDR3 bases are TGTGCCAGCAGTGACCCCCAGTGGGGGGGCCGATACGAGCAGTACTTC. Translating gives CASSDPQWGGRYEQYF. The chain recombines TRBV25-1 with TRBJ2-7; possible D gene TRBD2, 7 bases. Germline V gene lookup returns CDR1 MGHDK and CDR2 SYGVNS. Trimming took off 3 bases at V and 4 bases at J, with 19 bases between the two ends. The CDR3 spans 16 residues.

This clone came up a few times. The genes are TRBV4-1 and TRBJ2-3; weak D call: TRBD1 (6 bases). The CDR3 runs to 15 residues. Germline values: CDR1 MGHRA, CDR2 YSYEKL. V was cut by 5 bases and J by 1 base, with 13 bases left in between. The CDR3 sequence: CASSTRRGGTDTQYF. CDR3 DNA sequence: TGCGCCAGCAGCACGCGCAGGGGAGGCACAGATACGCAGTATTTT.

V usage is TRBV29-1 and J usage is TRBJ1-1, with D possibly being TRBD1 (5 bases). The germline gives CDR1 SQVTM, CDR2 ANQGSEA. V was clipped by 4 bases and J by 3 bases, with 12 bases between them. The length of the CDR3 is 13 residues. The CDR3 here is CSVAGNWDTEAFF. In DNA, the CDR3 is TGCAGCGTTGCAGGGAACTGGGACACTGAAGCTTTCTTT.

This clone was seen a few times. This CDR3 reads CASGSHYTDTQYF. The CDR3 coding sequence is TGTGCTAGTGGTTCCCACTACACAGATACGCAGTATTTT. The V gene is TRBV12-5, the J gene TRBJ2-3; D gene uncertain. The CDR3 length is 13 residues. The ends were cut back, 4 bases at V and 2 bases at J, with 7 bases in the middle. CDR1 LGHNT and CDR2 FRNRAP come from the germline V gene.

There are a few counts of this clone. The chain joins TRBV5-6 to TRBJ2-7; 7 bases line up with TRBD1. V trimming: 5 bases; J trimming: 4 bases; junction bases outside the gene matches: 12. Germline CDR1 and CDR2: SGHDT and YYEEEE. The CDR3 has 15 amino acids. The CDR3 nucleotides are TGTGCCAGCAGTCTATCTAGGACAGGCCGTTACGAGCAGTACTTC. Residues: CASSLSRTGRYEQYF.

Only a few counts were recorded for this clone. This rearrangement joins TRBV4-1 to TRBJ2-2; 8 bases are shared with TRBD1. The V gene's germline CDR1 is MGHRA and CDR2 YSYEKL. The CDR3 spans 18 residues. J was trimmed by 3 bases and V by 4 bases; bases with no gene match: 13. The CDR3 loop is CASSLPRSRTGYTGELFF. Here the CDR3 DNA reads TGCGCCAGCAGCCTTCCTCGAAGTAGGACAGGGTACACCGGGGAGCTGTTTTTT.

The chain carries TRBV27 and TRBJ1-2; D gene ambiguous. Germline V CDR1 and CDR2: MNHEY, SMNVEV (reference sequence). The V and J ends lost 6 bases and 8 bases respectively, with 16 bases between them. The CDR3 runs to 13 residues. The CDR3 spells CASSPWEGSGYTF. CDR3 DNA: TGTGCCAGCAGCCCGTGGGAGGGTAGCGGCTACACCTTC.

The chain links TRBV14 to TRBJ1-1; D remains unclear. This CDR3 comprises 14 residues. CDR1 is SGHDN, CDR2 FVKESK, per germline. Trimming shortened V by 2 bases and J by 7 bases, and 14 bases separated the two germline ends. CDR3 bases: TGTGCCAGCAGCCAAAGGGAGGGCGACTTTGAAGCTTTCTTT. It specifies CASSQREGDFEAFF.

This clone was counted only a few times. CDR3 DNA sequence: TGTGCCAGCAGCGACCCCGGACAGAAGACAGATACGCAGTATTTT. This encodes CASSDPGQKTDTQYF. This chain connects TRBV11-3 to TRBJ2-3, with a possible D match to TRBD1 (6 bases). Germline CDR1 and CDR2: SGHNT and YENEEA. The CDR3 length is 15 residues. V lost 5 bases, J lost 3 bases, and 15 bases lay in between.

This clone has just a few counts. V and J are TRBV30 and TRBJ2-7; tentative D call: TRBD1 (6 bases). The germline V gene encodes CDR1 GTSNPN and CDR2 SVGIG (reference sequence). With 3 bases removed from V and 5 bases from J, the gap between germline ends came to 14 bases. This CDR3 has 13 amino acids. CDR3 DNA: TGTGCCTGGAGCCCCGGCAGGGGCCACGAGCAGTACTTC. Its protein is CAWSPGRGHEQYF. Supplemented by reference TRBV30 and TRBJ2-7, the full variable domain reads SQTIHQWPATLVQPVGSPLSLECTVEGTSNPNLYWYRQAAGRGLQLLFYSVGIGQISSEVPQNLSASRPQDRQFILSSKKLLLSDSGFYLCAWSPGRGHEQYFGPGTRLTVT.

This clone was observed a handful of times. This sequence joins TRBV5-4 and TRBJ1-1, with 9 bases fitting TRBD1. The V gene's germline CDR1 is SGHNT and CDR2 YYREEE (reference sequence). Losses at the gene ends were 5 bases for V and 2 bases for J; bases not matched to a gene: 4. CDR3 length: 14 amino acids. For the CDR3, the DNA is TGTGCCAGCAGTGCGACAGGGGGAAACACTGAAGCTTTCTTT. Translation: CASSATGGNTEAFF.

This clone was seen only a few times. The chain carries TRBV7-9 and TRBJ2-1; TRBD1 matches 8 bases. There are 17 residues in the CDR3. Unmatched junction bases numbered 14, after V lost 2 bases and J lost 8 bases. Germline loops: CDR1 SEHNR, CDR2 FQNEAQ (reference sequence). This CDR3 is CASSLKKSADRVDEQFF. In nucleotides, the CDR3 is TGTGCCAGCAGCTTAAAGAAGAGCGCGGACAGGGTTGATGAGCAGTTCTTC.